In this sample, the clone carrying this T cell receptor (beta chain) turned up once. The sample belongs to a study of T cell changes during pregnancy in multiple sclerosis. Sequencing used immunoSEQ multiplex PCR; TCRdb keeps in-frame clones, though not all of them. This sample carries about 58,000 clones, roughly 93% of them seen once, and the ten largest clones take about 4%. With 6 bases clipped from V and 4 bases from J, the junction kept 6 bases outside the gene matches. Germline CDR1 is MNHEY and CDR2 is SMNVEV (reference sequence). The CDR3 has 14 amino acids. The TCR originated in a female donor with multiple sclerosis, enrolled in a pregnancy study. The V call is TRBV27, the J call TRBJ2-4, with TRBD1 matching over 7 bases. The source material was CD8+ T cells from peripheral blood mononuclear cells, sampled in the second trimester of pregnancy. The CDR3 loop reads CASSTGVIKNIQYF. DNA of the CDR3: TGTGCCAGCAGCACAGGGGTAATAAAAAACATTCAGTACTTC.